These 7 T cell receptor beta chains were sequenced from one sample in a study of a mutant IDH1 vaccine in newly diagnosed glioma. Sequencing was performed with immunoSEQ multiplex PCR; in TCRdb, only in-frame clones are kept and a portion is missing. The table has fewer than 45,000 clones, 81% seen once. Their antigens are not known. Time point indicated: week 35, safety follow-up. The vaccine gave 300 ug of a 20-mer mutant IDH1 peptide subcutaneously per dose. The sample was PBMCs, taken from a glioma patient whose treatment included an IDH1 peptide vaccine. These receptor sequences come from a middle-aged woman with glioma. Some clones in this sample may be carry-over from other donors' samples.

By share, this clone ranks as medium-sized. This chain joins TRBV23-1 and TRBJ2-3; D gene ambiguous. Being an ORF, TRBV23-1 has a function that is uncertain. The V and J ends lost 8 bases and 3 bases respectively, with 12 bases between them. This CDR3 spans 13 amino acids. The CDR3 reads CASRSCCTDTQYF. In nucleotides, the CDR3 is TGCGCCAGCCGGAGCTGTTGTACAGATACGCAGTATTTT.

This clone was found a few times. The J gene is TRBJ2-2, the V gene TRBV4-3, with D possibly matching TRBD2 (5 bases). The length of the CDR3 is 12 residues. The V end was cut by 4 bases, the J end by 6 bases, with 6 bases between. Germline V gives CDR1 LGHNA, CDR2 YSLEER. The CDR3 DNA follows: TGCGCCAGCAGCCGGGGAGCCGGGGAGCTGTTTTTT. Encoded protein: CASSRGAGELFF.

This clone was recorded once. The gene calls are TRBV11-1 and TRBJ1-1, with D possibly TRBD1 on 6 matching bases. The CDR3 length is 14 residues. In germline, CDR1 is SGHAT, CDR2 FQDESV (reference sequence). V lost 3 bases and J 1 base, leaving 9 bases between the germline ends. The chain's CDR3 is CASSLSTGNTEAFF. The CDR3 nucleotides are TGTGCCAGCAGCTTGTCGACAGGGAACACTGAAGCTTTCTTT.

This clone came up once. The V and J genes are TRBV5-1 and TRBJ2-3; 11 nucleotides match TRBD2. The germline gives CDR1 SGHRS, CDR2 YFSETQ. This CDR3 comprises 14 residues. V gave up 5 bases and J gave up 7 bases; unmatched junction bases: 6. DNA for the CDR3: TGCGCCAGCAGTAGGGGACTAGCGGTTTATACGCAGTATTTT. It yields the protein CASSRGLAVYTQYF.

This rearrangement joins TRBV7-6 to TRBJ2-5; perhaps TRBD1 as D (6 bases). Germline CDR1 reads SGHVS; CDR2 reads FNYEAQ. The CDR3 length is 14 residues. V dropped 1 base and J dropped 4 bases, with 10 bases sitting between them. CDR3 loop: CASSLGGPAETQYF. CDR3 sequence (DNA): TGTGCCAGCAGCTTAGGGGGGCCGGCAGAGACCCAGTACTTC.

The chain joins TRBV5-6 to TRBJ1-5, with D unclear. CDR3 length: 13 residues. Germline values: CDR1 SGHDT, CDR2 YYEEEE. V was clipped by 2 bases and J by 5 bases, with 8 bases between them. CDR3 sequence (DNA): TGTGCCAGCAGCTTAGGGCCCCATCAGCCCCAGCATTTT. Its translation is CASSLGPHQPQHF.

The chain has TRBV19 and TRBJ2-1, with D uncertain. V lost 5 bases to trimming and J lost 5 bases, with 10 bases between them. CDR1 is LNHDA, CDR2 SQIVND, per germline (reference sequence). This CDR3 has 13 residues. CDR3 in DNA: TGTGCCAGTAGTCGGAACCGGGACAATGAGCAGTTCTTC. Protein product: CASSRNRDNEQFF.